Below, 9 T cell receptor beta chains from the same sample are listed, as sequenced in a study of tumor-infiltrating lymphocytes in primary liver carcinoma. Starting material of about 480 ng total RNA yielded TCR beta cDNA via a constant-region primer. ARM-PCR, slightly modified, supplied the TCR beta libraries through three nested multiplex PCR rounds. Running roughly 10 cycles apiece, the first two PCR rounds relied on TRBV1-TRBV30 forward primers together with a C-beta reverse primer. TCRdb analysed the multiplex PCR reads with MiXCR anew, one entry per CDR3 protein. In the table there are about 350,000 distinct CDR3 sequences, almost 65% of which are singletons. Blood RNA originated from unsorted whole blood, with germline DNA additionally extracted. Material for sequencing was peripheral blood. All receptors come from a man aged 35 to 55 with primary liver carcinoma and hepatitis B virus infection.

About this clonotype itself: At one of its ends the junction is not consistent with the germline gene, which may arise from a read error. J is TRBJ2-1 and V is TRBV4-2; no clear D. This CDR3 is built from 13 residues. Germline-derived CDR1 and CDR2 are LGHNA and YNFKEQ. In DNA, the CDR3 is TGTGCCAGCGGCCAACTGCACTCCGACGAGCAGTTCTTC. It specifies CASGQLHSDEQFF.

This clonotype came up a few times. This chain connects TRBV28 to TRBJ1-2; 9 positions agree with TRBD1. V gave up 4 bases and J gave up 3 bases; unmatched junction bases: 12. Germline V gene sequence: CDR1 MDHEN, CDR2 SYDVKM. This CDR3 is 17 amino acids long. Here the CDR3 reads CASSSGTGSLIDYGYTF. Written as DNA, the CDR3 is TGTGCCAGCAGTTCAGGGACAGGGTCGCTGATAGACTATGGCTACACCTTC.

In regard to this clonotype: A much larger clone sits a single nucleotide away, making a read error possible. The chain has TRBV4-2 and TRBJ2-5; unclear D gene. V lost 0 bases and J 7 bases, leaving 6 bases between the germline ends. The CDR3 length is 12 residues. CDR1 is LGHNA and CDR2 is YNFKEQ in the germline V gene. CDR3 sequence: CASSQDCGTQYF. The CDR3 region has the DNA TGTGCCAGCAGCCAAGATTGTGGGACCCAGTACTTC.

Points on this clonotype: A much larger clone differs from this one at a single base, so this may be a read error. This chain joins TRBV6-5 and TRBJ1-6; a weak D match, TRBD1 (6 bases). Germline V CDR1 and CDR2: MNHEY, SVGAGI. Trimming stripped 0 bases from V and 9 bases from J, with 12 bases between. CDR3 length: 15 residues. In DNA form, the CDR3 reads TGTGCCAGCAGTTACTCGCAGGGGTCGAGTTCACCCCTCCACTTT. This sequence encodes CASSYSQGSSSPLHF.

This clonotype has only one observation. CDR3 sequence reads: CASSLGGQETQQQYF. The CDR3 coding sequence is TGTGCCAGCAGTTTAGGAGGACAGGAGACGCAGCAGCAGTATTTT. The V and J genes are TRBV12-3 or TRBV12-4 and TRBJ2-3, with TRBD1 identical over 7 bases. Germline trimming cut 1 base from V and 11 bases from J; bases unmatched to any gene: 12. This CDR3 spans 15 amino acids.

This clonotype was seen many times. The chain combines TRBV6-1 with TRBJ2-7; D possibly matches TRBD1 or TRBD2 (5 bases each). The CDR3 sequence is 14 residues long. Trimming pared 2 bases from V and 3 bases from J, leaving 11 bases between. Germline CDR1 and CDR2: MNHNS and SASEGT. DNA of the CDR3: TGTGCCAGCAGTGAATGGGGGTTAGTCTACGAGCAGTACTTC. It translates to CASSEWGLVYEQYF.

The chain is built from TRBV11-3 and TRBJ2-6; D is possibly TRBD1 or TRBD2 (5 bases each). The CDR3 length is 13 residues. V was shortened by 6 bases and J by 10 bases, with 13 bases between the two germline ends. Germline assignment: CDR1 SGHNT and CDR2 YENEEA. The CDR3 DNA sequence: TGTGCCAGCAGTCGGGCCGGGACGAACGTCCTGACTTTC. This codes for CASSRAGTNVLTF.

In this sample, this clonotype turned up a few times. This chain links TRBV6-2 or TRBV6-3 with TRBJ2-1; 9 bases align to TRBD1. The CDR3 spans 15 residues. J lost 8 bases, V lost 6 bases, and 11 bases had no gene match. CDR1 and CDR2 (germline): MNHEY, SVGEGT. CDR3 coding DNA: TGTGCCAGCAGGTCCGGGACAGGGTTTTTAGATGAGCAGTTCTTC. It specifies CASRSGTGFLDEQFF.

CDR3 in amino acids: CASSLRDSDYEQYF. CDR3 sequence (DNA): TGCGCCAGCAGCCTCCGGGACAGCGACTACGAGCAGTACTTC. The chain uses TRBV5-1 and TRBJ2-7, with 7 bases identical to TRBD1. The ends lost 4 bases at V and 3 bases at J; junction bases unmatched: 7. CDR3 length equals 14 residues. Germline loops: CDR1 SGHRS, CDR2 YFSETQ.